The rows below give T cell receptor beta chains drawn from one sample of a study of PD-1 and CTLA-4 blockade in melanoma. The protocol was immunoSEQ multiplex PCR, while the TCRdb copy is restricted to in-frame clones and leaves out a portion. Here the sample spans fewer than 20,000 clones, 73% being singletons. This sample comprised CD8+ T cells from peripheral blood, obtained before anti-PD-1 treatment. The receptors originated from a human donor with melanoma. Each CDR3 is given with its conserved first and last residue. Each record gives: CDR3 length, J gene, V gene, CDR3 protein.

15	TRBJ2-1	TRBV29-1	CSVETTGQSYNEQFF
13	TRBJ1-2	TRBV12-3/TRBV12-4	CASRGQRDYGYTF
13	TRBJ2-7	TRBV11-3	CASSSDHAGEQYF
15	TRBJ2-7	TRBV2	CASSETKREGYEQYF
13	TRBJ2-7	TRBV12-3/TRBV12-4	CASRPPDSYEQYF
14	TRBJ2-1	TRBV13	CASSFSQGYNEQFF
13	TRBJ1-1	TRBV19	CASSMEGNTEAFF
14	TRBJ1-2	TRBV12-5	CASGLNREIYGYTF
14	TRBJ1-5	TRBV4-1	CASSAYGGNQPQHF
15	TRBJ1-1	TRBV27	CASSLYRTPNTEAFF
17	TRBJ2-7	TRBV4-1	CASSQDGGTGGNYEQYF
17	TRBJ1-6	TRBV4-1	CASSQDTGSSYNSPLHF
17	TRBJ2-7	TRBV5-4	CASSLEGLAGGSYEQYF
14	TRBJ2-1	TRBV18	CASSPPSSYNEQFF
14	TRBJ2-7	TRBV27	CASRPQGRNYEQYF
14	TRBJ1-2	TRBV7-9	CASSPGRVDYGYTF
15	TRBJ2-1	TRBV10-2	CASSLAGSSYNEQFF
12	TRBJ2-1	TRBV27	CASSPFGDEQFF
12	TRBJ2-7	TRBV2	CASSGRGPEQYF
15	TRBJ2-1	TRBV27	CASSYGLAGGPEQFF
15	TRBJ1-5	TRBV9	CASSPGRYSNQPQHF
13	TRBJ2-7	TRBV27	CASSLTGSYEQYF
13	TRBJ2-7	TRBV7-9	CASSSRSSHEQYF
13	TRBJ2-3	TRBV28	CASSLTNTDTQYF
14	TRBJ1-5	TRBV9	CASSVDNSNQPQHF
15	TRBJ2-3	TRBV14	CASSQDTGLADTQYF
15	TRBJ1-2	TRBV4-1	CASSQAHPSLGGYTF
14	TRBJ2-1	TRBV9	CASSVSTAYNEQFF
14	TRBJ2-7	TRBV29-1	CSVDGAGGFYEQYF
14	TRBJ1-2	TRBV11-2	CASSSGGQGYGYTF
12	TRBJ2-7	TRBV11-3	CASSSTYSEQYF
18	TRBJ2-3	TRBV11-2	CASTSGGTGGTYTDTQYF
13	TRBJ1-1	TRBV5-1	CASSSGVNTEAFF
12	TRBJ1-1	TRBV2	CASRGGNTEAFF
15	TRBJ2-7	TRBV5-6	CASNPFSTGYYEQYF
12	TRBJ2-2	TRBV6-5	CASSSRGGELFF
12	TRBJ1-1	TRBV11-2	CASSLVGRAAFF
14	TRBJ2-7	TRBV29-1	CSVEGRGETYEQYF
13	TRBJ2-7	TRBV19	CASRSWTGDEQYF
18	TRBJ1-3	TRBV4-1	CASSQESRQESSGNTIYF
21	TRBJ2-2	TRBV24-1	CATSRFGAGGFEDPNTGELFF
18	TRBJ1-4	TRBV11-2	CASSLGIPGQGADEKLFF
12	TRBJ1-2	TRBV27	CASSGTEYGYTF
15	TRBJ1-3	TRBV27	CASTSIPNSGNTIYF
14	TRBJ1-5	TRBV19	CASRGQVGNQPQHF
15	TRBJ2-3	TRBV6-5	CASSYSGTSGDTQYF
15	TRBJ2-7	TRBV2	CASSLVGGTTYEQYF
16	TRBJ1-3	TRBV6-2/TRBV6-3	CASSSYRDLSGNTIYF
15	TRBJ1-2	TRBV6-5	CASLSQGRTNYGYTF
16	TRBJ1-1	TRBV5-6	CASSLGTGRWDTEAFF
15	TRBJ2-7	TRBV7-9	CASSPIEWDGNEQYF
15	TRBJ1-5	TRBV5-8	CASSLPGGGNQPQHF
16	TRBJ2-1	TRBV7-9	CASRLRLAGVIDEQFF
11	TRBJ1-1	TRBV30	CAWSRNTEAFF
19	TRBJ1-6	TRBV5-4	CASSLAKDRGRSYNSPLHF
16	TRBJ1-5	TRBV7-2	CASSLGGFSGNQPQHF
17	TRBJ1-5	TRBV9	CASSQGAGAYSNQPQHF